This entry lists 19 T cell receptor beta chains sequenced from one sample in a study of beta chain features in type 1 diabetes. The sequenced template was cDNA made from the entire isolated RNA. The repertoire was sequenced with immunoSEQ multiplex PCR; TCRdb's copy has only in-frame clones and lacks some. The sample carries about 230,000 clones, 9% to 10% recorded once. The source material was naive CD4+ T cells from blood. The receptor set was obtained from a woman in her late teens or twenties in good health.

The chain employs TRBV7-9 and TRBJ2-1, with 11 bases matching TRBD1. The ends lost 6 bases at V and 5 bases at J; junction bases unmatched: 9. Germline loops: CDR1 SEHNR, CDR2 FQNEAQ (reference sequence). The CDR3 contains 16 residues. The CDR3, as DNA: TGTGCCAGCAGTCCTAGAGGACAGGGGGCAAACAATGAGCAGTTCTTC. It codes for CASSPRGQGANNEQFF.

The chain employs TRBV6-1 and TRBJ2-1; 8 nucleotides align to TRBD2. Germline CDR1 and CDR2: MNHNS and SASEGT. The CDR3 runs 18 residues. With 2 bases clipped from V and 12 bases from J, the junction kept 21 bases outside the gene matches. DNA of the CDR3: TGTGCCAGCAGTGAACGGGGTGTTGGTAGCGGGGCCCCGGTGGCGCAGTTCTTC. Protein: CASSERGVGSGAPVAQFF.

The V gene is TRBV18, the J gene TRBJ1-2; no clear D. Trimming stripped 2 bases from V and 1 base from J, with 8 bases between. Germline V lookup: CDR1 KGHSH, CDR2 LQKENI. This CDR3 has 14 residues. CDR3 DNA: TGTGCCAGCTCACCAAATATAGATAACTATGGCTACACCTTC. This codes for CASSPNIDNYGYTF.

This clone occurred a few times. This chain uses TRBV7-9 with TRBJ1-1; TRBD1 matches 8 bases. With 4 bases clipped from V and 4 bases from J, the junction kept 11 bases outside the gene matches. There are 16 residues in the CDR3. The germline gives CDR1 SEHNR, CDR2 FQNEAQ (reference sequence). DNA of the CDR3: TGTGCCAGCAGCTCTCCCCAAGGACAGGGAGGCACTGAAGCTTTCTTT. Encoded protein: CASSSPQGQGGTEAFF.

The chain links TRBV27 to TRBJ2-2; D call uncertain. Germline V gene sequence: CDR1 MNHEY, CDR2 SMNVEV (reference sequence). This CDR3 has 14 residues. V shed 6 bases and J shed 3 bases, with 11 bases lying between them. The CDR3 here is CASSPPYYTGELFF. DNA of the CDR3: TGTGCCAGCAGCCCGCCGTACTACACCGGGGAGCTGTTTTTT.

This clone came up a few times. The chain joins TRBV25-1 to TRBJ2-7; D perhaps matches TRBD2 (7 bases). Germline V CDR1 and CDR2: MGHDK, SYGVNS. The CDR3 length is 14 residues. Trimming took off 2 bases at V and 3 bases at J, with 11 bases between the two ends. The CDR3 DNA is TGTGCCAGCAGTGAACCCGGGGGGCTCTACGAGCAGTACTTC. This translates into CASSEPGGLYEQYF.

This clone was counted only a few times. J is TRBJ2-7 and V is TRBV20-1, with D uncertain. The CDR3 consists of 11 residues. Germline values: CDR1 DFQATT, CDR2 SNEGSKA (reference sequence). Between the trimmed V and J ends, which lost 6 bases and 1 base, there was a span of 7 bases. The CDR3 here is CSAQTSYEQYF. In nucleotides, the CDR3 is TGCAGTGCCCAGACTTCCTACGAGCAGTACTTC.

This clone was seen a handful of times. This CDR3 is CSVRSGAAEKLFF. CDR3 nucleotide sequence: TGCAGCGTTAGATCCGGAGCTGCCGAAAAACTGTTTTTT. The chain recombines TRBV29-1 with TRBJ1-4; D call uncertain. This CDR3 contains 13 residues. Germline V gene lookup returns CDR1 SQVTM and CDR2 ANQGSEA. V was trimmed by 5 bases and J by 8 bases, leaving 15 bases between them.

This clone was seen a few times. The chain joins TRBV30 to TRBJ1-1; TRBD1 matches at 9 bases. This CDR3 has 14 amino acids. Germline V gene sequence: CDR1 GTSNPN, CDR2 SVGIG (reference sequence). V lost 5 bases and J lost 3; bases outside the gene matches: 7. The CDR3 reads CAWSNRGLHTEAFF. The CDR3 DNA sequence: TGTGCCTGGTCTAACAGGGGGCTGCACACTGAAGCTTTCTTT.

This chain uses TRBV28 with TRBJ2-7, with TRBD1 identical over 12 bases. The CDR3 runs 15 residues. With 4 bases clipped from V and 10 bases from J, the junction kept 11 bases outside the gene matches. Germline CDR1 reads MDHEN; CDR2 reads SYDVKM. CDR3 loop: CASSSPGQGALDQYF. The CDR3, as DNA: TGTGCCAGCAGTTCTCCGGGACAGGGGGCCTTGGATCAGTACTTC.

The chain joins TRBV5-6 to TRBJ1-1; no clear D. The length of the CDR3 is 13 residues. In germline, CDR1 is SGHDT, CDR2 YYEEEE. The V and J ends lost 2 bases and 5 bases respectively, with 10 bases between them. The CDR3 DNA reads TGTGCCAGCAGCTTACCGAGAGAGACTGAAGCTTTCTTT. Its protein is CASSLPRETEAFF.

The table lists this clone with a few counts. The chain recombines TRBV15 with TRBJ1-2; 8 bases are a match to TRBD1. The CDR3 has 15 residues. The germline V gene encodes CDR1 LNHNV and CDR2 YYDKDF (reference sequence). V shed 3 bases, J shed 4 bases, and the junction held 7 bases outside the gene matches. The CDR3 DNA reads TGTGCCACCAGCAGCGACAGGGGATTCAGCTATGGCTACACCTTC. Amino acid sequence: CATSSDRGFSYGYTF.

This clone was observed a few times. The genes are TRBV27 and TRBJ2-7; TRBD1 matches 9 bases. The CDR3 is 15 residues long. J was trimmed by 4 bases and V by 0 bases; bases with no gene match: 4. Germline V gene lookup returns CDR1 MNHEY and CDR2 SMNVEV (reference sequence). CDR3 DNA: TGTGCCAGCAGTTTATCGGGGACAGGGTCATACGAGCAGTACTTC. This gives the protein CASSLSGTGSYEQYF.

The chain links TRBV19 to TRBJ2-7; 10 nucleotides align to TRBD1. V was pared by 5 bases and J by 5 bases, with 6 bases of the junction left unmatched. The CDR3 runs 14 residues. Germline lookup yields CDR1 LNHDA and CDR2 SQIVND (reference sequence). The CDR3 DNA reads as TGTGCCAGTAGTCCAGACAGGGGGCGCGACGAGCAGTACTTC. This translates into CASSPDRGRDEQYF.

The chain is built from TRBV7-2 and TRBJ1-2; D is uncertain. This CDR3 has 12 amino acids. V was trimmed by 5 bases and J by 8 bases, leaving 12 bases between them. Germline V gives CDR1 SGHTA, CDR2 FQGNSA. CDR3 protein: CASSLRGLGYTF. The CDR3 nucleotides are TGTGCCAGCAGCCTACGGGGTTTAGGCTACACCTTC.

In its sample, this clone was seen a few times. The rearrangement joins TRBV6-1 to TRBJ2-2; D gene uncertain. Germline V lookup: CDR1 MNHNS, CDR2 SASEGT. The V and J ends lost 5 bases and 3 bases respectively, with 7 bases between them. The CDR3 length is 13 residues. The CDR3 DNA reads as TGTGCCAGCAGTTTCCGAGACACCGGGGAGCTGTTTTTT. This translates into CASSFRDTGELFF.

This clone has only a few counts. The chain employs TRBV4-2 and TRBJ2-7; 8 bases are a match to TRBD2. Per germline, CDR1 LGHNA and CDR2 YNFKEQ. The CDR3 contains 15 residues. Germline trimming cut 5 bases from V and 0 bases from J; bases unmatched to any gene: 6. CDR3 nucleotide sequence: TGTGCCAGCAGCGACACTAGCGGTAGCTCCTACGAGCAGTACTTC. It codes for CASSDTSGSSYEQYF.

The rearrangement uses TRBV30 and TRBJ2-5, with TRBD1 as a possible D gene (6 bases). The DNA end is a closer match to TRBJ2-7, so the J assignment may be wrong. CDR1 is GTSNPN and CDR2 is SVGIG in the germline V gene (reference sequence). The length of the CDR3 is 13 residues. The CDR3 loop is CAWSEQGPYEQYF. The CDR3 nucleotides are TGTGCCTGGAGTGAGCAGGGGCCCTACGAGCAGTACTTC.

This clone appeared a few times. CDR3 loop: CASNRGNIADTQYF. In nucleotides, the CDR3 is TGCGCCAGCAACAGGGGTAATATCGCAGATACGCAGTATTTT. The chain carries TRBV5-1 and TRBJ2-3; 7 nucleotides match TRBD1. Losses at the gene ends were 6 bases for V and 4 bases for J; bases not matched to a gene: 8. The CDR3 is made up of 14 amino acids. The germline CDR1 and CDR2 sequences are SGHRS and YFSETQ.